The present TCR beta chain was sequenced within a study of shared clonotypes between healthy human individuals. Whole-study results and caveats: Blood was the only sampled material, and tissue repertoires likely differ.

To note about this clone: Its antigen is as yet unknown.

Germline V lookup: CDR1 LNHDA, CDR2 SQIVND (reference sequence). V lost 10 bases, J lost 3 bases, and 10 bases lay in between. The CDR3 has 11 amino acids. The naive CD8 fraction comprised CD45RO-negative cells positively selected for CCR7 and excluded terminally differentiated effector memory CD45RA+ cells. At the deep level, the assay was run. Per the authors' pipeline: Filtering differed, since immunoSEQ gave only junction sequences and no quality scores. Sequencing was performed with immunoSEQ multiplex PCR; in TCRdb, only in-frame clones are kept and a portion is missing. Clonal size and the V and J genes are those of that table, whereas D and trimming came from the DNA. The sample holds fewer than 850,000 clones, approximately 97% seen once.

The sequenced sample was naive CD8+ T cells sorted from blood. The sequence was collected from a man aged 30 to 39 in good health. The rearrangement joins TRBV19 to TRBJ2-7; no reliable D call. The CDR3 spells CATADLYEQYF. The DNA for the CDR3 is TGTGCCACCGCCGACCTCTACGAGCAGTACTTC.